The TCR beta chain described here comes from a study of cytomegalovirus exposure and HLA in healthy donors. Germline V CDR1 and CDR2: GTSNPN, SVGIG (reference sequence). Trimming took off 8 bases at V and 0 bases at J, with 15 bases between the two ends. The CDR3 consists of 14 residues. Researchers ran the PCR with 60 Vbeta and 13 Jbeta primers. TCRdb's copy holds only in-frame clones and misses some; the assay was immunoSEQ multiplex PCR. Here the sample spans roughly 170,000 clones, under 85% being singletons. The chain uses TRBV30 and TRBJ2-3; D might be TRBD2 (6 bases). The specimen was PBMCs. The origin of this receptor is a woman in her thirties in good health and CMV-seronegative. As DNA, the CDR3 is TGTGCCCGTAGCGGTCCATCTAGCACAGATACGCAGTATTTT. Its translation: CARSGPSSTDTQYF.